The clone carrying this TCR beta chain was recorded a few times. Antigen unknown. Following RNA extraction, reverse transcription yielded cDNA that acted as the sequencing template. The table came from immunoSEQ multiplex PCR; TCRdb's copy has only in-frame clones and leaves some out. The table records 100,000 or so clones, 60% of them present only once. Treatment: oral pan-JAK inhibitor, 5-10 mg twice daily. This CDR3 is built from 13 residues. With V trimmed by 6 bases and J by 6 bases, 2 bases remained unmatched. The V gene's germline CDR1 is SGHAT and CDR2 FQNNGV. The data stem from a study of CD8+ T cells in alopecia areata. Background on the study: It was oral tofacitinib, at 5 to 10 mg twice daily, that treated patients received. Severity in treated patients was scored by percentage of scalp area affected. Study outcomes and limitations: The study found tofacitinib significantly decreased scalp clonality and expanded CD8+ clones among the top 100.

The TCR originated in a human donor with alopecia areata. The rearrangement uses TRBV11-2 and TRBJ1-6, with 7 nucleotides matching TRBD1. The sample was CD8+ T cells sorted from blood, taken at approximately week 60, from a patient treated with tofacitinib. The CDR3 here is CASSQGGNSPLHF. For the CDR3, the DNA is TGTGCCAGCAGTCAGGGGGGTAATTCACCCCTCCACTTT. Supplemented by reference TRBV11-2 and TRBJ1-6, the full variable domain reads EAGVAQSPRYKIIEKRQSVAFWCNPISGHATLYWYQQILGQGPKLLIQFQNNGVVDDSQLPKDRFSAERLKGVDSTLKIQPAKLEDSAVYLCASSQGGNSPLHFGNGTRLTVT.